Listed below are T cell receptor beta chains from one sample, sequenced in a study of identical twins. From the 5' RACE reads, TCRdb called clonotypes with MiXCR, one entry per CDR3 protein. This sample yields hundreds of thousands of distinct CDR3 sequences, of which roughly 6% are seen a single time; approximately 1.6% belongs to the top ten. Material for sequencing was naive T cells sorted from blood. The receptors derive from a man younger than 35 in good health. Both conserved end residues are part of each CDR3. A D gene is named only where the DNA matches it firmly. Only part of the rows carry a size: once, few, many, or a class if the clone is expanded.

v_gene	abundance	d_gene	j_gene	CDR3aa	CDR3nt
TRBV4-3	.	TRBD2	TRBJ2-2	CASSQDVVLAGDEAGELFF	TGCGCCAGCAGCCAAGATGTGGTACTAGCGGGCGACGAGGCCGGGGAGCTGTTTTTT
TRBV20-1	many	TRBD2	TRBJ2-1	CSARSSGSYNEQFF	TGCAGTGCTAGATCTAGCGGATCTTACAATGAACAGTTCTTC
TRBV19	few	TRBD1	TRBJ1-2	CASKTGQGTVGGYTF	TGTGCCAGTAAAACGGGACAGGGGACAGTCGGGGGCTACACCTTC
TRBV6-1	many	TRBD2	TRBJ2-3	CASNPLAGRADTQYF	TGTGCCAGCAATCCACTAGCGGGGAGGGCAGATACGCAGTATTTT
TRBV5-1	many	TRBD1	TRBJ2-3	CASSGGQGRTDTQYF	TGCGCCAGCAGCGGGGGACAGGGGCGCACAGATACGCAGTATTTT
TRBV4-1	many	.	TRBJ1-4	CASSQADSNEKLFF	TGCGCCAGCAGCCAAGCGGACAGTAATGAAAAACTGTTTTTT
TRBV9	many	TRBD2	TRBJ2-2	CASSVTASGDTGELFF	TGTGCCAGCAGCGTAACGGCTAGCGGAGACACCGGGGAGCTGTTTTTT
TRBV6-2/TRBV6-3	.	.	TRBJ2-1	CASSYWDEQFF	TGTGCCAGCAGTTACTGGGACGAGCAGTTCTTC
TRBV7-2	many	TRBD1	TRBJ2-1	CASSLRQGANEQFF	TGTGCCAGCAGCTTAAGGCAGGGGGCGAATGAGCAGTTCTTC
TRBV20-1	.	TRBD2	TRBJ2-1	CSSRGTSISYNEQFF	TGCAGTAGTCGCGGGACTAGCATATCCTACAATGAGCAGTTCTTC
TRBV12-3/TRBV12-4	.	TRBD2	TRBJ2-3	CASSHSLAASTDTQYF	TGTGCCAGCAGTCACTCCCTAGCGGCTAGCACAGATACGCAGTATTTT
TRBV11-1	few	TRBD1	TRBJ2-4	CASSPTQGQGDIQYF	TGTGCCAGCAGCCCTACCCAAGGACAGGGTGACATTCAGTACTTC
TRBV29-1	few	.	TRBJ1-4	CSVADARNEKLFF	TGCAGCGTTGCGGACGCAAGAAATGAAAAACTGTTTTTT
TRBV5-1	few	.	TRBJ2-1	CASRTYPVEGLDEQFF	TGCGCCAGCAGAACGTACCCCGTCGAGGGGCTCGATGAGCAGTTCTTC
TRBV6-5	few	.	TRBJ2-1	CASSYSGLTGDEQFF	TGTGCCAGCAGTTACTCCGGACTAACCGGGGATGAGCAGTTCTTC
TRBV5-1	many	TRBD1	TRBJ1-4	CASSRITGAGEKLFF	TGCGCCAGCAGCCGGATTACAGGGGCGGGGGAAAAACTGTTTTTT
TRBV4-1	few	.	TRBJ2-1	CASSQDPPGEQFF	TGCGCCAGCAGCCAAGATCCCCCCGGTGAGCAGTTCTTC
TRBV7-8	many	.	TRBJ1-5	CASSGGSGINQPQHF	TGTGCCAGCAGCGGGGGGTCAGGGATCAATCAGCCCCAGCATTTT
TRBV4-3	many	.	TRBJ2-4	CASSQDRSGVGAAKNIQYF	TGCGCCAGCAGCCAAGATCGATCGGGAGTCGGAGCGGCCAAAAACATTCAGTACTTC
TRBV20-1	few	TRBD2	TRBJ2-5	CSAHGAGGPGETQYF	TGCAGTGCCCACGGAGCGGGAGGGCCGGGAGAGACCCAGTACTTC
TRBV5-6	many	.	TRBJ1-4	CASSSVMGKLFF	TGTGCCAGCAGCTCCGTCATGGGAAAACTGTTTTTT
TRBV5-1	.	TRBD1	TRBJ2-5	CASSLPAGGQETQYF	TGCGCCAGCAGCTTGCCGGCAGGGGGCCAAGAGACCCAGTACTTC
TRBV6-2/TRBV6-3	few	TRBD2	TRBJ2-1	CASRPTGTNLNEQFF	TGTGCCAGCAGACCGACCGGGACTAATTTGAATGAGCAGTTCTTC
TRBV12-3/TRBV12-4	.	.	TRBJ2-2	CASSLNSLTGELFF	TGTGCCAGCAGTTTAAACAGCCTCACCGGGGAGCTGTTTTTT
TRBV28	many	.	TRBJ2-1	CASSTGTFGDEQFF	TGTGCCAGCAGTACCGGGACCTTCGGCGATGAGCAGTTCTTC
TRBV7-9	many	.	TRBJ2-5	CASSLAGEGLQETQYF	TGTGCCAGCAGCTTAGCGGGTGAGGGACTCCAAGAGACCCAGTACTTC
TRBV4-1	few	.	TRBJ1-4	CASSRPGTDAHEKLFF	TGCGCCAGCAGCCGTCCCGGGACGGACGCCCATGAAAAACTGTTTTTT
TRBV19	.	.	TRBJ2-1	CASSNAAGISYNEQFF	TGTGCCAGTAGTAACGCGGCGGGGATTTCCTACAATGAGCAGTTCTTC
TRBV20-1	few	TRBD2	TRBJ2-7	CSEAEPSGSGYEQYF	TGCAGTGAGGCTGAGCCTAGCGGGAGCGGGTACGAGCAGTACTTC
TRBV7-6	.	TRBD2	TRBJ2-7	CASSPRTSKDEQYF	TGTGCCAGCAGCCCGAGGACTAGCAAGGACGAGCAGTACTTC
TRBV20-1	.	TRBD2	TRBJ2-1	CSARASLAVYNEQFF	TGCAGTGCTAGAGCCTCGCTAGCGGTCTACAATGAGCAGTTCTTC